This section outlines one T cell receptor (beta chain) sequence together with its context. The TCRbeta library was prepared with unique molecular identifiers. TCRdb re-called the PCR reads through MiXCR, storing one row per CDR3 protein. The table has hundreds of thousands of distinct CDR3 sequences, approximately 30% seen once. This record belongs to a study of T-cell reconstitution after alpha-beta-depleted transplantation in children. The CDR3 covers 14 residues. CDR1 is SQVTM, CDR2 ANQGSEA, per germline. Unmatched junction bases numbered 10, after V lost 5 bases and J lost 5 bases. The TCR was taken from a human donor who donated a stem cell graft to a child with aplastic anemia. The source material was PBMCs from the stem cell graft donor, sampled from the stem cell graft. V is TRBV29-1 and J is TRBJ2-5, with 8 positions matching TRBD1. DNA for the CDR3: TGCAGCGTTATCGACAGGACAGGGAAGGAGACCCAGTACTTC. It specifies CSVIDRTGKETQYF. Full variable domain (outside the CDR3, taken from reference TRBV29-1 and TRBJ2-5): SAVISQKPSRDICQRGTSLTIQCQVDSQVTMMFWYRQQPGQSLTLIATANQGSEATYESGFVIDKFPISRPNLTFSTLTVSNMSPEDSSIYLCSVIDRTGKETQYFGPGTRLLVL.